The present TCR beta chain was sequenced within a study of blood T cells in healthy people across ages (dated by TCRdb to about 2015). Background for the entire study: In model experiments, roughly one uniquely barcoded TCR beta cDNA molecule per two T cells was captured by template switching. The study measured age-related changes in TCR beta repertoire diversity using deep sequencing normalized with unique cDNA molecular identifiers. The donors were divided into four age groups: young (average approximately 17 years), middle-aged (under 40), aged (about 60) and long-lived (about 90). To avoid experimental bias, donors of different ages were randomly spread across the sequencing lanes. The study analyzed two additional independent replicas of 1 million unique cDNA reads from the same blood draw for two donors, one aged 18 to 30 and one aged 80 or older.

The donors were 40 or so Caucasian individuals from Russia, aged roughly 6 to 90 years, who were systemically healthy. Each donor gave roughly 9 milliliters of peripheral blood, drawn into EDTA-treated Vacutainer tubes. Ficoll-Paque density-gradient centrifugation was used to isolate PBMCs, with at least 6 million obtained per sample. Trizol reagent was used to extract total RNA from PBMCs, with at least 5.5 micrograms per sample. For every donor, flow cytometry on a PBMC aliquot measured the percentage of naive CD45RAhigh/CD27high T cells. In regard to this clonotype: It lacks a known antigen. Base qualities are not provided; no much larger clone lies one nucleotide away.

Receptors were amplified or captured by 5' RACE. The instrument given in TCRdb is Illumina HiSeq 2500. A second roughly 7 to 12 cycle PCR used a sample-barcoded 5' primer and a J-beta primer mix. A unique molecular identifier was introduced onto each TCR beta cDNA molecule by a template-switch 5' adaptor carrying 12 random nucleotides. Each sample yielded at least 2.5 million CDR3-containing paired-end reads. First-strand cDNA was synthesized from all RNA with the Mint cDNA synthesis kit, primed by a TRBC-specific oligonucleotide. All cDNA was treated with uracil-DNA glycosylase and then went through a first 18-cycle PCR with the universal primers M1SS and BC2_uni_R. The source study handled its data this way. For normalization, 1 million high-quality reads were randomly selected from each sample, with every read carrying a distinct molecular identifier. Instead of being binned into consensus sequences, reads that shared molecular identifiers were thrown out. MiTCR, with a Q25 quality threshold and the strictest error-elimination algorithm, was used for CDR3 identification, clonotype clustering and error correction. Lower-bound total TCR beta diversity was estimated with a nonparametric unseen species model using Euler transformation. TCRdb trimmed public reads at Q25 via fastp, called clones via MiXCR and kept in-frame beta chains. Rows matching on CDR3 protein sequence are summarized as one entry with the most common DNA and genes. TCRdb's processing, not the authors', yielded these V and J calls. For this sample the table gives hundreds of thousands of distinct CDR3 sequences, of which about 55% were detected only once. The ten largest make up about 42% of the sample.

The paper as a whole reports these results and caveats: Observed TCR beta diversity correlated strongly with the percentage of naive T cells measured by flow cytometry. As age increased, observed TCR beta diversity per million T cells dropped in a roughly linear way, and a significant reduction was already evident by age around 41. Because the CMV infection status of the donors was unknown, age-related changes in expanded clonotypes may potentially have been confounded. Compared with the aged group, the long-lived group had more naive CD4+ T cells, fewer expanded clones and increased TCR diversity, suggesting age selection. Because profiling used bulk unsorted PBMCs, naive and antigen-experienced compartments could not be compared conclusively. Estimates of total diversity based on one million sequenced T cells were regarded as lower bounds and as underestimates.

The CDR3, cysteine through phenylalanine, is 16 amino acids long. The DNA shown is the 48-base CDR3, in frame from base 1. V trim: 3 bases; J trim: 4 bases; unmatched bases: 8. Based on the germline V gene (reference sequence), the CDR1 and CDR2 sequences are DFQATT and SNEGSKA. The sequence is built from TRBV20-1 and TRBJ2-2, and TRBD2 aligns with 10 junction nucleotides. Sequencing was done on a sample of blood. This TCR was recovered from an elderly man in good health. The CDR3 region reads CSARESGRAITGELFF. Read as DNA, the sequence is TGCAGTGCTAGGGAGAGCGGGAGGGCCATCACCGGGGAGCTGTTTTTT.